This T cell receptor beta chain was retrieved from a study of T cell responses to AZD1222 COVID-19 vaccine. Study-wide results and caveats: Repertoires were sampled only after the peak T cell response. Donors were largely white British and mainly female; clonal diversity was possibly underestimated.

Profiled with immunoSEQ multiplex PCR; TCRdb holds only in-frame clones, not every one. In the table there are around 140,000 clones, 80% to 90% of which are singletons. V was pared by 5 bases and J by 5 bases, with 20 bases between. The CDR3 consists of 16 residues. CDR1 SGHTA and CDR2 FQGNSA come from the germline V gene. Points on this clone: The antigen is not known.

The chain is built from TRBV7-2 and TRBJ2-3, with D possibly TRBD2 on 6 matching bases. This material consisted of peripheral blood, taken on day 0 of AZD1222 vaccination. This clonotype was sampled from an adult in good health. The CDR3 DNA is TGTGCCAGCAGCCGCGCGGGATTAGCGGTGGGAGATACGCAGTATTTT. It specifies CASSRAGLAVGDTQYF.